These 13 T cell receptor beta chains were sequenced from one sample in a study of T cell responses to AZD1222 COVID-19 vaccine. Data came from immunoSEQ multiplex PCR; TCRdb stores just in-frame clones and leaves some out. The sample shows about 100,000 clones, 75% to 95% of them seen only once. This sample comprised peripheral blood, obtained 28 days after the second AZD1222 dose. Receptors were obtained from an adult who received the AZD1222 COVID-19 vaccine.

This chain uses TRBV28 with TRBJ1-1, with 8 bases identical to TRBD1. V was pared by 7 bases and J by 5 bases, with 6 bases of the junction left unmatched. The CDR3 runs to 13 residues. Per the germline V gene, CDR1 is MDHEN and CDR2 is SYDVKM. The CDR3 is CASTDRDSTEAFF. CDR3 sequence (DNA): TGTGCCAGCACGGACAGGGATAGTACTGAAGCTTTCTTT.

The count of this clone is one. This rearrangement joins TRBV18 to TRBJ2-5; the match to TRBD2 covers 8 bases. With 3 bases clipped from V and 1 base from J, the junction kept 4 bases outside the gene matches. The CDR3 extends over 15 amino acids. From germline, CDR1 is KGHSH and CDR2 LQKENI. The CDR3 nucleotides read TGTGCCAGCTCACCGAGGACTAGCCCCCAAGAGACCCAGTACTTC. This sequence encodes CASSPRTSPQETQYF.

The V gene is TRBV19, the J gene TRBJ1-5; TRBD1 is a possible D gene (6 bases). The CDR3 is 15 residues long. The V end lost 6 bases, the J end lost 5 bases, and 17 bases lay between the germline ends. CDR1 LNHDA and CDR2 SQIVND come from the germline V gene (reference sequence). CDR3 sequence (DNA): TGTGCCAGTAGCTCCCCCGGACAGTTCTATCAGCCCCAGCATTTT. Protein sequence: CASSSPGQFYQPQHF.

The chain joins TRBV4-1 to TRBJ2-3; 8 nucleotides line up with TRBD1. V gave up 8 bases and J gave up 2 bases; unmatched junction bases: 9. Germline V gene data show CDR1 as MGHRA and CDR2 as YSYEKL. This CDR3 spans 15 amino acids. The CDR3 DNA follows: TGCGCCAGCCGTCTTGGGACAGGTAACACAGATACGCAGTATTTT. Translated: CASRLGTGNTDTQYF.

In nucleotides, the CDR3 is TGTGCCACCAGCAGTGTGAGGGAAAGGCAGCCCCAGCATTTT. It specifies CATSSVRERQPQHF. J is TRBJ1-5 and V is TRBV15; D not certain. Trimming left V 3 bases short and J 7 bases short, with 13 bases between. The CDR3 has 14 amino acids. Germline assignment: CDR1 LNHNV and CDR2 YYDKDF (reference sequence).

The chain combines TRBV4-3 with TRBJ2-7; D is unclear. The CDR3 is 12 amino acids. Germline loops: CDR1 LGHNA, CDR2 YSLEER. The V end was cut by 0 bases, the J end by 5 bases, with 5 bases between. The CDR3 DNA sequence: TGCGCCAGCAGCCAAGATCGTCACGAGCAGTACTTC. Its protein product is CASSQDRHEQYF.

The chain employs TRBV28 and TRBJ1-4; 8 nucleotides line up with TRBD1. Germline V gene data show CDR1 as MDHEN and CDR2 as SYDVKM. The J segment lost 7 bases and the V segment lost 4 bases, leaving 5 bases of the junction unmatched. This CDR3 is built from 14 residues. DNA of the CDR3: TGTGCCAGCAGTTCCTCAGGGACAGGTGAAAAACTGTTTTTT. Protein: CASSSSGTGEKLFF. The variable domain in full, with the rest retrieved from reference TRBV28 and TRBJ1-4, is DVKVTQSSRYLVKRTGEKVFLECVQDMDHENMFWYRQDPGLGLRLIYFSYDVKMKEKGDIPEGYSVSREKKERFSLILESASTNQTSMYLCASSSSGTGEKLFFGSGTQLSVL.

The CDR3 spells CASKKEGGNQPQHF. In DNA, the CDR3 is TGTGCCAGTAAAAAAGAAGGGGGCAATCAGCCCCAGCATTTT. The V and J genes are TRBV19 and TRBJ1-5; D possibly corresponds to TRBD1 (5 bases). The germline CDR1 and CDR2 sequences are LNHDA and SQIVND (reference sequence). Trimming removed 7 bases at V and 2 bases at J, with 12 bases between. There are 14 residues in the CDR3. Full variable domain (remainder filled in from reference TRBV19 and TRBJ1-5): DGGITQSPKYLFRKEGQNVTLSCEQNLNHDAMYWYRQDPGQGLRLIYYSQIVNDFQKGDIAEGYSVSREKKESFPLTVTSAQKNPTAFYLCASKKEGGNQPQHFGDGTRLSIL.

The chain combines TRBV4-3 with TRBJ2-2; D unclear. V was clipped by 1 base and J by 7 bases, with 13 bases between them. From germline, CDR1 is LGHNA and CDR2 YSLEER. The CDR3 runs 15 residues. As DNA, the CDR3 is TGCGCCAGCAGCCAAGGCCCCCGATACGGCGGGGAGCTGTTTTTT. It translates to CASSQGPRYGGELFF.

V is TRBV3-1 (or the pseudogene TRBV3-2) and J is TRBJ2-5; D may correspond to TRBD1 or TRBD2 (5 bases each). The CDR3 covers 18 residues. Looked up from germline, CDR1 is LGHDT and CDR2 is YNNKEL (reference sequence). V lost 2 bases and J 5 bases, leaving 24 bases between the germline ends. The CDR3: CASSQLPKGTAAKETQYF. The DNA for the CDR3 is TGTGCCAGCAGCCAACTACCTAAAGGGACGGCGGCGAAGGAGACCCAGTACTTC.

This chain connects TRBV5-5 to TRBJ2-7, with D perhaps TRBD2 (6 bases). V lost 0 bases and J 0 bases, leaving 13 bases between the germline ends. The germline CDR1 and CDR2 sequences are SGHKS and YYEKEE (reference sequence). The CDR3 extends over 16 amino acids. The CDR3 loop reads CASSLAGRGVSYEQYF. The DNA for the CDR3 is TGTGCCAGCAGCTTGGCCGGGCGGGGAGTCTCCTACGAGCAGTACTTC.

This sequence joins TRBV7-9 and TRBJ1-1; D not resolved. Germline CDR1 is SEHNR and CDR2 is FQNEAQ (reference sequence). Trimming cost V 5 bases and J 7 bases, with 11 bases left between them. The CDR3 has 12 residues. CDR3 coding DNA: TGTGCCAGCAGCCCTAACTGGGGTGAAGCTTTCTTT. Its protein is CASSPNWGEAFF.

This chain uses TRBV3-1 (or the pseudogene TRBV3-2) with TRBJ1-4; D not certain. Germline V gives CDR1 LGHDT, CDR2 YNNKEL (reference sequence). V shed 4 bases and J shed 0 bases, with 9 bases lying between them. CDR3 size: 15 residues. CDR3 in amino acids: CASSPPGATNEKLFF. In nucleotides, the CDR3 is TGTGCCAGCAGCCCGCCCGGGGCAACTAATGAAAAACTGTTTTTT.